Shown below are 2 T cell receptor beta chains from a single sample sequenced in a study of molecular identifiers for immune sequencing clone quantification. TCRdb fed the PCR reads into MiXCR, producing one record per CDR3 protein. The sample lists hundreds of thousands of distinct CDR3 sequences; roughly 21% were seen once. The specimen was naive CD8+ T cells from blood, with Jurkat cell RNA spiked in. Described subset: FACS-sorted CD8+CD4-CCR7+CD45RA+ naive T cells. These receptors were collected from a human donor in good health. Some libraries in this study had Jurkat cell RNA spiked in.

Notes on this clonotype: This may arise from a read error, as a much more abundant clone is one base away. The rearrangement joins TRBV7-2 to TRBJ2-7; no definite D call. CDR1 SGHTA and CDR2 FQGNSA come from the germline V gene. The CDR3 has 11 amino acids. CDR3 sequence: CAGRHSWEQYF. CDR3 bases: TGTGCCGGCAGACATTCTTGGGAGCAGTACTTC.

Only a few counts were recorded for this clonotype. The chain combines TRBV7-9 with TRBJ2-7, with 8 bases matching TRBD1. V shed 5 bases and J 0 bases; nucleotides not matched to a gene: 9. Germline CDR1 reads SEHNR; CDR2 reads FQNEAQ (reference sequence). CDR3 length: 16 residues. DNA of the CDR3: TGTGCCAGCAGCCTCGGACAGGGTAGATCCTCCTACGAGCAGTACTTC. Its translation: CASSLGQGRSSYEQYF.